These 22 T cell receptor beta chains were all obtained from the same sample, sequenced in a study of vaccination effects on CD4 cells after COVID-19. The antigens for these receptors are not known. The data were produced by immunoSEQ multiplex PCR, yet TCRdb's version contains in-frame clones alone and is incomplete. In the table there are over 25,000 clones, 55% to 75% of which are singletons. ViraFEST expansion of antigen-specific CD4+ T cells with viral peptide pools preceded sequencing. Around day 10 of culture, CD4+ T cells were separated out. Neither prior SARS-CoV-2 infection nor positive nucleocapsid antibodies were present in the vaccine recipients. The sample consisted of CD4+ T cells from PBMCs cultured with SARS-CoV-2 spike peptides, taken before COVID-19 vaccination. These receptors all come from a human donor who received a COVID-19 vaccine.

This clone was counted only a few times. The DNA for the CDR3 is TGCGCCAGCAGCCAAGACGGCGGGAGGAACTACGAGCAGTACTTC. This encodes CASSQDGGRNYEQYF. The rearrangement links TRBV4-1 to TRBJ2-7, with 8 bases fitting TRBD2. V lost 0 bases to trimming and J lost 3 bases; unmatched junction nucleotides: 4. The CDR3 covers 15 residues. The V gene's germline CDR1 is MGHRA and CDR2 YSYEKL.

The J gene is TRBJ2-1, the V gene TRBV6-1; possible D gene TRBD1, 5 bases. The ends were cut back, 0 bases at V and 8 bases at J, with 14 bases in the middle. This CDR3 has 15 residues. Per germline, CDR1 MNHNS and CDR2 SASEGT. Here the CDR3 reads CASSEALQGSHEQFF. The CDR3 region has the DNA TGTGCCAGCAGTGAAGCGCTTCAGGGTAGTCATGAGCAGTTCTTC.

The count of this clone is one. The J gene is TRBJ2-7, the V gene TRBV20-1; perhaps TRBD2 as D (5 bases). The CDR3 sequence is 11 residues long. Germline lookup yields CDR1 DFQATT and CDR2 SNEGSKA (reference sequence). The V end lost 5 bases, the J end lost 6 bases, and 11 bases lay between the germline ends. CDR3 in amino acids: CSAAGHGEQYF. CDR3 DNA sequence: TGCAGTGCTGCGGGCCACGGCGAGCAGTACTTC.

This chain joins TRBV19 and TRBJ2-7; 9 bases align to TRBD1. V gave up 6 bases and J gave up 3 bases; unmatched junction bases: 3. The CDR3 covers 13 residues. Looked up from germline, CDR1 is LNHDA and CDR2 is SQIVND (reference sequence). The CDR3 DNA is TGTGCCAGTAGACGACAGGGGGGCTACGAGCAGTACTTC. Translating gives CASRRQGGYEQYF.

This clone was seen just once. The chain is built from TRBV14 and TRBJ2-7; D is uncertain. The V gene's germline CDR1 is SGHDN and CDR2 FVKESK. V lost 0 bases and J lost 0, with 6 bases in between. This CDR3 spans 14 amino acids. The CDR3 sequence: CASSQETLSYEQYF. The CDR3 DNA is TGTGCCAGCAGCCAAGAGACACTCTCCTACGAGCAGTACTTC.

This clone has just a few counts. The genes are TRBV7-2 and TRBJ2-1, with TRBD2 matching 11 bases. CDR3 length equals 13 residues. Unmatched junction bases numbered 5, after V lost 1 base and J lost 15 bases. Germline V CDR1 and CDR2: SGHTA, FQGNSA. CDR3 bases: TGTGCCAGCAGCTTAGGCCTCCTAGCGGGGGGGTTCTTC. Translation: CASSLGLLAGGFF.

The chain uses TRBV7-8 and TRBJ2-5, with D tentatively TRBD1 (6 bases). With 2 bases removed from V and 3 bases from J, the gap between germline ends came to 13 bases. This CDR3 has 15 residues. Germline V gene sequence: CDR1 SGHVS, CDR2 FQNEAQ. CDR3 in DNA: TGTGCCAGCAGCTTACGCAGGGGAAACAAAGAGACCCAGTACTTC. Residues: CASSLRRGNKETQYF.

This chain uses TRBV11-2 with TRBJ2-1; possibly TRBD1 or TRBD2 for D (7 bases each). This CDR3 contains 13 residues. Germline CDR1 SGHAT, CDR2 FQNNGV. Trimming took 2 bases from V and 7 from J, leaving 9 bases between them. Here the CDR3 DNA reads TGTGCCAGCAGCTTACAGGGGGGGAATGAGCAGTTCTTC. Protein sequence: CASSLQGGNEQFF.

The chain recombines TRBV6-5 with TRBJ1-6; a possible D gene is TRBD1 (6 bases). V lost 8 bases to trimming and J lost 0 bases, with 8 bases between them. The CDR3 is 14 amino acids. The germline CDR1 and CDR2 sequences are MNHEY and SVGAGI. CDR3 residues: CASGQSSYNSPLHF. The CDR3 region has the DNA TGTGCCAGCGGACAGAGCTCCTATAATTCACCCCTCCACTTT.

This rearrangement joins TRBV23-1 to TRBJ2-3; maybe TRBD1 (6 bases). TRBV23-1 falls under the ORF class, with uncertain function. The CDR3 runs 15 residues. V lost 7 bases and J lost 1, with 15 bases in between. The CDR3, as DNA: TGCGCCAGCATAAACAGGGTTCCTGGCACAGATACGCAGTATTTT. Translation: CASINRVPGTDTQYF.

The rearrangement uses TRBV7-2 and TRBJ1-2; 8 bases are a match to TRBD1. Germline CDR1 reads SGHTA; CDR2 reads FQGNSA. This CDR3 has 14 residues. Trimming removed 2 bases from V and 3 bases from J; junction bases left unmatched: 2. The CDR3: CASSLQQGDYGYTF. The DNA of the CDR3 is TGTGCCAGCAGCTTACAACAGGGGGACTATGGCTACACCTTC.

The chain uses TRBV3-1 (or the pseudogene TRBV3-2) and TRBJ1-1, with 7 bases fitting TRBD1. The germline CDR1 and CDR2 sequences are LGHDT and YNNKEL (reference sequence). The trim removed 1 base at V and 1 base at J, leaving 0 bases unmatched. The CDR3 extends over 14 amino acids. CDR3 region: CASSQGQGNTEAFF. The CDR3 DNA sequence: TGTGCCAGCAGCCAAGGACAGGGGAACACTGAAGCTTTCTTT.

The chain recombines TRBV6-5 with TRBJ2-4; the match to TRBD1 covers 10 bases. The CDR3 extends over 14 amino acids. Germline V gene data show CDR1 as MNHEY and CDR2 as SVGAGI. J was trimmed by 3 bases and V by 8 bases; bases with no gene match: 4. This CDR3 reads CASVGTGDKNIQYF. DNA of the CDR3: TGTGCCAGCGTCGGGACAGGGGACAAAAACATTCAGTACTTC.

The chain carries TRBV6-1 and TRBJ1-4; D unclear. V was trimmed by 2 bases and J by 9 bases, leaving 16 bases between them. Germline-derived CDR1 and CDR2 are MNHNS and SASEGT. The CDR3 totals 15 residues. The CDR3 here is CASSEFGPLRQKLFF. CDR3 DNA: TGTGCCAGCAGTGAATTCGGACCTCTCAGACAAAAACTGTTTTTT.

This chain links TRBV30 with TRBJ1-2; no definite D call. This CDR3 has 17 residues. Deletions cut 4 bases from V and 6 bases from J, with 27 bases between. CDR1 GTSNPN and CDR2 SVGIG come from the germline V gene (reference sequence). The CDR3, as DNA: TGTGCCTGGATATTCCCCGGGTCGGGCAGAAGGGTAAATGGCTACACCTTC. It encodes CAWIFPGSGRRVNGYTF. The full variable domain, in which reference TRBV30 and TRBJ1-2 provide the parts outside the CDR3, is SQTIHQWPATLVQPVGSPLSLECTVEGTSNPNLYWYRQAAGRGLQLLFYSVGIGQISSEVPQNLSASRPQDRQFILSSKKLLLSDSGFYLCAWIFPGSGRRVNGYTFGSGTRLTVV.

CDR3 in amino acids: CASSRQGDRRGGYTF. The CDR3 region has the DNA TGTGCCAGCAGCCGACAGGGGGACCGAAGAGGTGGCTACACCTTC. The chain couples TRBV5-6 to TRBJ1-2; 9 bases fit TRBD1. Germline CDR1 is SGHDT and CDR2 is YYEEEE. This CDR3 has 15 residues. V trimming: 4 bases; J trimming: 7 bases; junction bases outside the gene matches: 11.

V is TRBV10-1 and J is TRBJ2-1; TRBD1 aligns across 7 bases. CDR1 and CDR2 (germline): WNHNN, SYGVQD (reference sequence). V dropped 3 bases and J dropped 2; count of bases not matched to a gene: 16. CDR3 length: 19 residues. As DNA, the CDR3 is TGCGCCAGCAGTGATCCGTCGACGAACGACAGGGTTACCTACAATGAGCAGTTCTTC. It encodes CASSDPSTNDRVTYNEQFF.

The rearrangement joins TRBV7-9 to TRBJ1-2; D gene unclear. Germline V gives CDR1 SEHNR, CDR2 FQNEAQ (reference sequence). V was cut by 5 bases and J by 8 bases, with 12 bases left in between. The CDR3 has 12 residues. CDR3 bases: TGTGCCAGCAGCCAGGACGAGAGGGGCTACACCTTC. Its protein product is CASSQDERGYTF.

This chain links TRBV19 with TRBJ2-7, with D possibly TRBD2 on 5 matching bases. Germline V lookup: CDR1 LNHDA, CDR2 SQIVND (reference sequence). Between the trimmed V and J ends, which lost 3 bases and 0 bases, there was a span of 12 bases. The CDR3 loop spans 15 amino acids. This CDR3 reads CASSMGVRSSYEQYF. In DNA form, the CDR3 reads TGTGCCAGTAGTATGGGAGTAAGGAGCTCCTACGAGCAGTACTTC.

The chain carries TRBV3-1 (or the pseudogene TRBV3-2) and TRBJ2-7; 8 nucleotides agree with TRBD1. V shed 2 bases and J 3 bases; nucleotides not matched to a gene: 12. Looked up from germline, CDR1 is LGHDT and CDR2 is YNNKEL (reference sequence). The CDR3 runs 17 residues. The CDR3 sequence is CASSQPVWTGNYYEQYF. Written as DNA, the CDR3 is TGTGCCAGCAGCCAACCTGTTTGGACAGGGAATTACTACGAGCAGTACTTC.

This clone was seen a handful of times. CDR3 in amino acids: CASSPPNTDTQYF. DNA of the CDR3: TGTGCCAGCAGCCCTCCAAACACAGATACGCAGTATTTT. The J gene is TRBJ2-3, the V gene TRBV6-2 or TRBV6-3; D not resolved. This CDR3 has 13 residues. Between the trimmed V and J ends, which lost 6 bases and 2 bases, there was a span of 9 bases. Germline lookup yields CDR1 MNHEY and CDR2 SVGEGT.

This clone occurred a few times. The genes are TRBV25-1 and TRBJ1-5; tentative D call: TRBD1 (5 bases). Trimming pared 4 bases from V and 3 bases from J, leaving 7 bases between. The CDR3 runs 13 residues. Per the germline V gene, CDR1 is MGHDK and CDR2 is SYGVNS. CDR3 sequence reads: CASSVGDNQPQHF. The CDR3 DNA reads TGTGCCAGCAGTGTAGGGGACAATCAGCCCCAGCATTTT.